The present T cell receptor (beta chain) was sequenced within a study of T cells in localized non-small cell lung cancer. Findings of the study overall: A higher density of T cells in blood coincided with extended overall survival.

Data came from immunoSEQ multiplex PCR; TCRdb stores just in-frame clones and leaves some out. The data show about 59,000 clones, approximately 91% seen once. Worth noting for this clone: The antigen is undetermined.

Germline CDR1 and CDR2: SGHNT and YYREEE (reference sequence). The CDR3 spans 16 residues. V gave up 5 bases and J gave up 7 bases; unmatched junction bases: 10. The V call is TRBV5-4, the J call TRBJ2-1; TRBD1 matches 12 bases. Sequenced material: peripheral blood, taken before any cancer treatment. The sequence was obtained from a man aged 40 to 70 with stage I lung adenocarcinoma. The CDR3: CASRGQGAGRGNEQFF. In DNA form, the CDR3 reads TGTGCCAGCAGGGGACAGGGGGCGGGTCGGGGGAATGAGCAGTTCTTC.